The source of this T cell receptor beta chain is a study of post-analysis software for immune sequencing data. Study information: Recorded disease courses covered relapsing-remitting, secondary progressive and progressive-relapsing multiple sclerosis. Some patients had no subtype annotation.

J gave up 5 bases and V 6 bases, and 7 bases lay outside the gene matches. The CDR3 is 13 amino acids. The germline CDR1 and CDR2 sequences are SQVTM and ANQGSEA. cDNA libraries of TCR beta carried unique molecular identifiers. TCRdb called the PCR reads again in MiXCR, with one record for every CDR3 protein. Of around 440,000 distinct CDR3 sequences listed, 40% to 55% were seen once; the top ten hold 9.5% to 13%. Findings and limits, study-wide: Roughly five TRBV segments appeared more often in patients than in controls, and TRBV5-6, TRBV5-1 and TRBV20-1 were among these.

This clonotype was seen only a few times. The target antigen is unknown. Material for sequencing was blood. The TCR was taken from a girl aged 10-17 years with multiple sclerosis. The genes are TRBV29-1 and TRBJ2-7; TRBD1 matches 10 bases. The CDR3 nucleotides are TGCAGCGTATTGGGACAGGGGAAGGACGAGCAGTACTTC. Translating gives CSVLGQGKDEQYF.